The rows below give T cell receptor beta chains drawn from one sample of a study of T cells after yellow fever vaccination. From the 5' RACE reads, TCRdb called clonotypes with MiXCR, one entry per CDR3 protein. The sample carries under 400,000 distinct CDR3 sequences, around 13% recorded once. This specimen was CD4+ T cells sorted from PBMCs, taken 15 days after the yellow fever booster vaccination. These receptor sequences come from a man between 18 and 29 years old who received the YFV17D yellow fever vaccine. Both conserved end residues are part of each CDR3. The D gene is left open where the match is weak. Clone size is shown for a subset of rows, as once, few, many or a class of expanded clone.

NA TRBJ2-2 TRBV7-2 many CASSLDSSVTGELFF TGTGCCAGCAGCTTAGATAGCTCGGTCACCGGGGAGCTGTTTTTT
NA TRBJ1-1 TRBV18 few CASQGIGNTEAFF TGTGCCAGTCAGGGTATCGGGAACACTGAAGCTTTCTTT
TRBD1 TRBJ2-7 TRBV20-1 few CSAISPGQGANEQYF TGCAGTGCTATATCCCCGGGACAGGGGGCAAACGAGCAGTACTTC
NA TRBJ2-1 TRBV19 few CASSIGQLLYYNEQFF TGTGCCAGTAGTATAGGTCAGTTACTGTACTACAATGAGCAGTTCTTC
NA TRBJ2-5 TRBV6-2/TRBV6-3 few CASSYSWGPQETQYF TGTGCCAGCAGTTACTCGTGGGGACCCCAAGAGACCCAGTACTTC
NA TRBJ1-1 TRBV5-5 NA CASTFGGWLNTEAFF TGTGCCAGCACCTTTGGCGGGTGGTTAAACACTGAAGCTTTCTTT
NA TRBJ1-4 TRBV7-9 many CASSLGFRGTNEKLFF TGTGCCAGCAGCTTAGGTTTCAGGGGAACTAATGAAAAACTGTTTTTT
NA TRBJ2-3 TRBV7-2 NA CASRIGAPGPHF TGTGCCAGCAGAATCGGGGCTCCAGGCCCCCATTTT
TRBD2 TRBJ2-1 TRBV7-2 NA CASSWGLARQFF TGTGCCAGCAGCTGGGGACTAGCGCGACAGTTCTTC
TRBD1 TRBJ2-3 TRBV10-3 many CAISESIGRGRRDTQYF TGTGCCATCAGTGAGTCGATAGGAAGGGGGCGGAGAGATACGCAGTATTTT
NA TRBJ2-3 TRBV9 NA CASSVGKWGRTDTQYF TGTGCCAGCAGCGTGGGGAAGTGGGGGCGGACAGATACGCAGTATTTT
NA TRBJ1-6 TRBV6-5 few CASSYGPPNRPLHF TGTGCCAGCAGTTACGGGCCCCCGAACAGGCCCCTCCACTTT
NA TRBJ1-1 TRBV7-8 few CASSPNSGSGDSYTEAFF TGTGCCAGCAGCCCGAACTCTGGAAGCGGGGATTCGTATACTGAAGCTTTCTTT
TRBD2 TRBJ2-2 TRBV20-1 few CSARDRLAGGTGELFF TGCAGTGCTAGAGATCGGCTAGCGGGGGGGACCGGGGAGCTGTTTTTT
NA TRBJ2-1 TRBV7-2 many CASSLAPGSSYNEQFF TGTGCCAGCAGCTTAGCTCCAGGCAGCTCCTACAATGAGCAGTTCTTC
TRBD2 TRBJ2-2 TRBV9 NA CASRPGAGGGMNTGELFF TGTGCCAGCAGGCCGGGTGCCGGCGGGGGGATGAACACCGGGGAGCTGTTTTTT
NA TRBJ1-4 TRBV5-1 once CASSPDPGGEKLFF TGCGCCAGCAGCCCCGACCCTGGAGGTGAAAAACTGTTTTTT
NA TRBJ2-2 TRBV12-3/TRBV12-4 few CASSLTRGPGTGELFF TGTGCCAGCAGCCTCACGCGGGGCCCGGGCACCGGGGAGCTGTTTTTT
NA TRBJ1-5 TRBV6-6 few CASRSGESNQPQHF TGTGCCAGCAGGTCAGGGGAAAGCAATCAGCCCCAGCATTTT
NA TRBJ1-5 TRBV7-8 many CASSERYQPQHF TGTGCCAGCAGTGAGCGGTATCAGCCCCAGCATTTT
NA TRBJ2-3 TRBV7-9 many CASSSLAESTDTQYF TGTGCCAGCAGCTCATTAGCGGAGAGCACAGATACGCAGTATTTT
NA TRBJ2-4 TRBV7-2 NA CASSFYGGRNLVQYF TGTGCCAGCAGCTTCTACGGGGGGCGGAATTTGGTTCAGTACTTC
TRBD2 TRBJ2-4 TRBV5-1 NA CASSLGTSGNIQYF TGCGCCAGCAGCTTGGGGACTAGCGGAAACATTCAGTACTTC
NA TRBJ1-1 TRBV20-1 NA CSAPPFTDTEAFF TGCAGTGCCCCCCCTTTTACAGACACTGAAGCTTTCTTT
NA TRBJ1-1 TRBV27 many CASRGMGIGNTEAFF TGTGCCAGCAGGGGTATGGGGATCGGTAACACTGAAGCTTTCTTT
TRBD1 TRBJ2-3 TRBV20-1 NA CSAVRNRGYTDTQYF TGCAGTGCTGTACGGAACAGGGGCTACACAGATACGCAGTATTTT
TRBD2 TRBJ2-6 TRBV27 many CASVEWGGSLSSGANVLTF TGTGCCAGCGTCGAGTGGGGAGGGAGCCTTAGCTCTGGGGCCAACGTCCTGACTTTC
TRBD2 TRBJ2-5 TRBV9 NA CASSVGGGRETQYF TGTGCCAGCAGCGTAGGGGGGGGACGAGAGACCCAGTACTTC
TRBD2 TRBJ2-7 TRBV4-2 few CASSRLAGDGSYEQYF TGTGCCAGCAGCCGTCTAGCGGGGGACGGCTCCTACGAGCAGTACTTC
TRBD1 TRBJ2-2 TRBV5-4 once CASSKGQVGVAGELFF TGTGCCAGCAGCAAGGGACAGGTCGGGGTCGCCGGGGAGCTGTTTTTT
NA TRBJ1-1 TRBV29-1 NA CSVDSVMNTEAFF TGCAGCGTTGATTCAGTTATGAACACTGAAGCTTTCTTT
TRBD1 TRBJ2-2 TRBV29-1 NA CSVGTGYGELFF TGCAGCGTTGGGACAGGGTACGGGGAGCTGTTTTTT
NA TRBJ2-5 TRBV9 many CASSTRASIETQYF TGTGCCAGCAGCACCCGGGCTAGCATCGAGACCCAGTACTTC